Listed below are T cell receptor beta chains from one sample, sequenced in a study of T cells in Graves' hyperthyroidism and ophthalmopathy. TCRdb itself ran the multiplex PCR reads through MiXCR, one entry per CDR3 protein. Of 450,000 to 650,000 distinct CDR3 sequences listed, approximately 15% are singletons. Sequenced input: blood. The receptors come from a woman younger than 30 with Graves' ophthalmopathy. CDR3s include the opening cysteine and the closing phenylalanine or tryptophan. The D gene is left open where the match is weak. Size is stated for part of the rows, as once, few or many counts, or as a class when the clone is expanded.

j_call,clone_size,d_call,v_call,cdr3_nt,cdr3_aa
TRBJ1-5,.,.,TRBV30,TGTGCCTGGAGTGAAACAGCATATAGCAATCAGCCCCAGCATTTT,CAWSETAYSNQPQHF
TRBJ2-5,.,TRBD2,TRBV5-4,TGTGCCAGCAGCAGACTAGCGGGGCAAGAGACCCAGTACTTC,CASSRLAGQETQYF
TRBJ1-2,many,.,TRBV7-2,TGTGCCAGCAGCTTAACACACAACTATGGCTACACCTTC,CASSLTHNYGYTF
TRBJ2-1,.,.,TRBV10-3,TGTGCCATCAGTGAATCGGAGGCGGGGATGAGCTCCTACAATGAGCAGTTCTTC,CAISESEAGMSSYNEQFF
TRBJ2-5,many,.,TRBV20-1,TGCAGTGCTGCCCAAGAGACCCAGTACTTC,CSAAQETQYF
TRBJ2-3,.,.,TRBV5-1,TGCGCCAGCAGCCCAGGGGTGGGGGACTACACAGATACGCAGTATTTT,CASSPGVGDYTDTQYF
TRBJ2-7,few,.,TRBV30,TGTGCCTGGAGTCCCCGGAACGAGCAGTACTTC,CAWSPRNEQYF
TRBJ2-1,many,TRBD2,TRBV20-1,TGCAGTGCTAGGCGGGCGGCTAGCGGGAGTTACAATGAGCAGTTCTTC,CSARRAASGSYNEQFF
TRBJ1-6,many,.,TRBV25-1,TGTGCCAGCAGTGAAGCCCTGGACGGGAATTCACCCCTCCACTTT,CASSEALDGNSPLHF
TRBJ1-2,.,.,TRBV9,TGTGCCAGCAGCGTTCAAGGGACAAGTACCGATGGCTACACCTTC,CASSVQGTSTDGYTF
TRBJ2-3,.,TRBD2,TRBV20-1,TGCAGTGCTTCCGGGACTAGCGCAAGCACAGATACGCAGTATTTT,CSASGTSASTDTQYF
TRBJ2-4,.,.,TRBV30,TGTGCCTGGAGTGGAGGACAGGAGGGAAACATTCAGTACTTC,CAWSGGQEGNIQYF
TRBJ1-3,many,.,TRBV6-2/TRBV6-3,TGTGCCAGCAGTCAACGGTCTGGAAACACCATATATTTT,CASSQRSGNTIYF
TRBJ2-1,.,TRBD2,TRBV7-3,TGTGCCAGCAGCCCCCGATCCCGGGACTATACAACCTACAATGAGCAGTTCTTC,CASSPRSRDYTTYNEQFF
TRBJ2-4,many,.,TRBV18,TGTGCCAGCTCCCGTGGGGCCGAGGACATTCAGTACTTC,CASSRGAEDIQYF
TRBJ1-1,many,.,TRBV5-4,TGTGCCAGCAGCATCGGCGGGGGGTCGAGGATGAACACTGAAGCTTTCTTT,CASSIGGGSRMNTEAFF
TRBJ2-7,many,TRBD1,TRBV20-1,TGCAGTGCTAGAGATCCCGCGACAGGGGGCAACGAGCAGTACTTC,CSARDPATGGNEQYF
TRBJ1-1,many,.,TRBV13,TGTGCCAGCAGCGTCCGCCCGCGCACTGAAGCTTTCTTT,CASSVRPRTEAFF
TRBJ2-7,few,TRBD1,TRBV29-1,TGCAGCGTTGAAGCACAGGGGGCCTACGAGCAGTACTTC,CSVEAQGAYEQYF
TRBJ2-1,.,TRBD1,TRBV7-9,TGTGCCAGCAGCTTAGAGGGGGGACAGGGGAAAATAAATGAGCAGTTCTTC,CASSLEGGQGKINEQFF
TRBJ2-1,many,.,TRBV6-1,TGTGCCAGCAGTGAACTAGCGACCCCCGGTGAGCAGTTCTTC,CASSELATPGEQFF
TRBJ2-5,.,TRBD1,TRBV9,TGTGCCAGCAGCGAACGGGACAGGTTTGAGACCCAGTACTTC,CASSERDRFETQYF
TRBJ1-2,many,.,TRBV28,TGTGCCAGCGGAACAGGGTCCTATGGCTACACCTTC,CASGTGSYGYTF
TRBJ2-7,.,TRBD1,TRBV6-4,TGTGCCAGCAGTGCCGGGACAGGGGAGAACTACGAGCAGTACTTC,CASSAGTGENYEQYF
TRBJ1-1,many,.,TRBV10-3,TGTGCCATCAGTGAGTCGGCCAGGGGATTGTCTCTGAACACTGAAGCTTTCTTT,CAISESARGLSLNTEAFF
TRBJ1-5,many,.,TRBV12-3/TRBV12-4,TGTGCCAGCAGTTTGGGAACCGGGACTAGCAATCAGCCCCAGCATTTT,CASSLGTGTSNQPQHF
TRBJ2-1,many,.,TRBV11-2,.,CASSSSGLANNEQFF
TRBJ2-1,many,TRBD1,TRBV7-9,TGTGCCAGCGGCCCCAGGGGGATCGGGAATGAGCAGTTCTTC,CASGPRGIGNEQFF
TRBJ1-1,many,.,TRBV6-1,TGTGCCAGCAGACCTGGGGGCCTGAACACTGAAGCTTTCTTT,CASRPGGLNTEAFF
TRBJ2-5,.,TRBD1,TRBV19,TGTGCCAGTAGTAACACCGGACAGGGAAGGCAAGAGACCCAGTACTTC,CASSNTGQGRQETQYF
TRBJ2-7,.,TRBD2,TRBV28,TGTGCCAGCAGGACCGGGACTAGCAAGCAGTACTTC,CASRTGTSKQYF
TRBJ2-2,.,.,TRBV9,TGTGCCAGCAACCCCGCCTCACTAGCGAACACCGGGGAGCTGTTTTTT,CASNPASLANTGELFF
TRBJ1-1,many,.,TRBV28,TGTGCCAGCAAACTTCACGGGGGGTCCACTGAAGCTTTCTTT,CASKLHGGSTEAFF
TRBJ2-1,many,TRBD2,TRBV6-2/TRBV6-3,TGTGCCAGCAGTTACACAACTAGCGGGTTCTACAATGAGCAGTTCTTC,CASSYTTSGFYNEQFF
TRBJ2-1,many,TRBD2,TRBV5-8,TGTGCCAGCAGCTTTACCCGGACTAGCACTGAGCAGTTCTTC,CASSFTRTSTEQFF
TRBJ1-1,many,.,TRBV2,TGTGCCAGCAGTGGGGCGGCGGACACTGAAGCTTTCTTT,CASSGAADTEAFF
TRBJ2-7,many,TRBD2,TRBV7-8,TGTGCCAGCAGCTTAGGGGAGGGCCGCGCCTACGAGCAGTACTTC,CASSLGEGRAYEQYF
TRBJ1-6,many,.,TRBV20-1,TGCAGTGCTAGAGAGGGCCTCAAGGATTCACCCCTCCACTTT,CSAREGLKDSPLHF
TRBJ2-3,many,TRBD1,TRBV12-3/TRBV12-4,TGTGCCAGCAGTTTGACAGGGGTAGCAGATACGCAGTATTTT,CASSLTGVADTQYF
TRBJ2-5,many,.,TRBV6-2/TRBV6-3,TGTGCCAGCAGTAACCAGGGGTTACAAGAGACCCAGTACTTC,CASSNQGLQETQYF
TRBJ1-5,.,TRBD1,TRBV6-5,TGTGCCAGCAGTTATCAATATTTGGGGACAGGGGTGTTGGGCAATCAGCCCCAGCATTTT,CASSYQYLGTGVLGNQPQHF
TRBJ2-3,many,.,TRBV20-1,TGCAGTGCTAAAAGGGGGGATAATACGCAGTATTTT,CSAKRGDNTQYF
TRBJ1-3,many,.,TRBV20-1,TGCAGTGCTAGCCCGTTCGTAAACTCTGGAAACACCATATATTTT,CSASPFVNSGNTIYF
TRBJ1-5,many,.,TRBV29-1,TGCAGCGTTTCCCAGGATCCCTGGGGCAATCAGCCCCAGCATTTT,CSVSQDPWGNQPQHF
TRBJ1-1,.,.,TRBV5-5,TGTGCCAGCAGCCCCCCTGGGGAGGCTGAAGCTTTCTTT,CASSPPGEAEAFF
TRBJ2-3,many,.,TRBV20-1,TGCAGTGCTATGTCCGGGACTTCCAGCACAGATACGCAGTATTTT,CSAMSGTSSTDTQYF
TRBJ2-7,many,.,TRBV7-9,TGTGCCAGCAGCCAATCCTTAGCGATGGAGCGGCAGTACTTC,CASSQSLAMERQYF
TRBJ1-1,.,.,TRBV4-3,TGCGCCAGCAGCCATGCATCGGCGGGGGTTGGGAACACTGAAGCTTTCTTT,CASSHASAGVGNTEAFF
TRBJ2-7,few,TRBD1,TRBV30,TGTGCCTGGAGGAAGGGGGGACAGGCCTACGAGCAGTACTTC,CAWRKGGQAYEQYF
TRBJ2-7,many,.,TRBV7-9,TGTGCCAGCAGCAAACAGGATTCCTCCTACGAGCAGTACTTC,CASSKQDSSYEQYF
TRBJ2-2,few,.,TRBV3-1,TGTGCCAGCAGCCAAAATCGGCGCCCTAGGCGGCCCGGGGAGCTGTTTTTT,CASSQNRRPRRPGELFF
TRBJ2-7,many,.,TRBV2,TGTGCCAGCAGTGAAAGGGGGGTAAGCGGGCGATACGAGCAGTACTTC,CASSERGVSGRYEQYF
TRBJ1-6,many,TRBD1,TRBV2,TGTGCCAGCACCCTGGACAGGGAGCTTAATTCACCCCTCCACTTT,CASTLDRELNSPLHF